The 2 T cell receptor beta chains presented below share a single source sample, sequenced in a study of CD8 T cells in Susac syndrome. It was with random hexamers that about 0.45 to 1 ug RNA was reverse transcribed. TCRdb processed the immunoSEQ multiplex PCR reads anew with MiXCR; each CDR3 protein has one entry. Among 150,000 to 200,000 distinct CDR3 sequences, about 95% were seen once, and the ten largest hold around 0.15%. The material sequenced was CD8+ T cells from PBMCs. Receptor source: a human donor with Susac syndrome.

The CDR3 loop reads CATSDLPGSYNEQFF. The CDR3 DNA reads as TGTGCCACCAGTGATTTACCGGGATCCTACAATGAGCAGTTCTTC. This chain links TRBV24-1 with TRBJ2-1; D may be TRBD2 (5 bases). Germline V gene sequence: CDR1 KGHDR, CDR2 SFDVKD. The length of the CDR3 is 15 residues. V was cut by 1 base and J by 1 base, with 7 bases left in between.

The J gene is TRBJ2-1, the V gene TRBV4-1; TRBD2 agrees at 7 bases. The length of the CDR3 is 16 residues. V lost 0 bases to trimming and J lost 2 bases; unmatched junction nucleotides: 4. Germline CDR1 is MGHRA and CDR2 is YSYEKL. The CDR3 DNA reads as TGCGCCAGCAGCCAAGATAGCGGGCAAACCTACAATGAGCAGTTCTTC. Its translation: CASSQDSGQTYNEQFF.